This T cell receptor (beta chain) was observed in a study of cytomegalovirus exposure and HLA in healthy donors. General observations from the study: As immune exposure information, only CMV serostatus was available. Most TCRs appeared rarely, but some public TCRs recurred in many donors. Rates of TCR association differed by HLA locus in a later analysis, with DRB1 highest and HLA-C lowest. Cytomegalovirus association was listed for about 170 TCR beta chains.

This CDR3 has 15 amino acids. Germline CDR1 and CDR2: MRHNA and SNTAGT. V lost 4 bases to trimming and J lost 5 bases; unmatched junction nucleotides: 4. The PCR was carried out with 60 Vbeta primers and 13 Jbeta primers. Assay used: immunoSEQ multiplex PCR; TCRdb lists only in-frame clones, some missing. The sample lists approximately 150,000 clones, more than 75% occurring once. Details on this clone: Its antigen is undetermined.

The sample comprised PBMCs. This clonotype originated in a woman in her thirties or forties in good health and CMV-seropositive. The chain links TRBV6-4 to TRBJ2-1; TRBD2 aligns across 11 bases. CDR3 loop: CASSVGTSGDNEQFF. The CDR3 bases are TGTGCCAGCAGTGTTGGGACTAGCGGAGACAATGAGCAGTTCTTC.